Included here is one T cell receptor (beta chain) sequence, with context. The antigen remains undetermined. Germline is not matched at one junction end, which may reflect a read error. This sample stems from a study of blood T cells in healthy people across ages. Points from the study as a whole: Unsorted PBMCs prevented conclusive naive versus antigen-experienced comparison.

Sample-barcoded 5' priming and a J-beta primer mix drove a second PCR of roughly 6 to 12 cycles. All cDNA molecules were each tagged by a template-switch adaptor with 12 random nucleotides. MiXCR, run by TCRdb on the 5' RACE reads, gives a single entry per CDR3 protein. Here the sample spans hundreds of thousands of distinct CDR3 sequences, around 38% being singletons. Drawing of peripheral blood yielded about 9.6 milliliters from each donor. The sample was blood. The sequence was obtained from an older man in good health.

The CDR3 protein is CASSLALAGETRYF. Here the CDR3 DNA reads TGTGCCAGCAGCTTAGCGCTGGCAGGGGAGACCCGGTACTTC. The chain combines TRBV7-2 with TRBJ2-5; D is possibly TRBD1 (6 bases). The CDR3 consists of 14 residues. From germline, CDR1 is SGHTA and CDR2 FQGNSA.